Reported below is one TCR beta chain. Its specific antigen is unknown. There are no base qualities to consult, and no much larger clone falls within one base. Systemically healthy Caucasian individuals from Russia, some 38 in total and aged about 6 to 95 years, were included as donors. Each donor gave 8 to 10 milliliters of peripheral blood, drawn into EDTA-treated Vacutainer tubes. Ficoll-Paque density-gradient centrifugation was used to isolate PBMCs, with at least 6 million obtained per sample. Trizol reagent was used to extract total RNA from PBMCs, with at least 5.5 micrograms per sample. The percentages of naive CD45RAhigh/CD27high T cells were determined by flow cytometry on a PBMC aliquot from every donor. Library construction relied on 5' RACE. The second PCR ran for roughly 7 to 12 cycles and used a J-beta primer mix along with a sample-barcoded 5' primer. A template-switch 5' adaptor carrying 12 random nucleotides introduced a unique molecular identifier onto each TCR beta cDNA molecule. At least 3 million CDR3-containing paired-end reads were obtained from each sample. First-strand cDNA was synthesized from all RNA with the Mint cDNA synthesis kit, primed by a TRBC-specific oligonucleotide. Following uracil-DNA glycosylase treatment, all cDNA underwent a first 18-cycle PCR with the universal primers M1SS and BC2_uni_R. Per the source publication's procedure: Each sample was normalized by randomly selecting 1 million high-quality reads, each carrying a distinct molecular identifier. Reads with shared molecular identifiers were discarded instead of being binned into consensus sequences. CDR3 identification, clonotype clustering and error correction used MiTCR with a Q25 quality threshold and the strictest error-elimination algorithm. Lower-bound total TCR beta diversity was estimated with a nonparametric unseen species model using Euler transformation. TCRdb reanalyzed the raw reads on its own, using fastp at Q25 for trimming and MiXCR for clone calling, and kept in-frame beta chains. Rows are combined by CDR3 protein, so each entry shows the most common genes and DNA. The V and J calls and clone size are TCRdb's, not the authors'. The sample has around 1,800,000 distinct CDR3 sequences on record, around 40% of them singletons. The top ten constitute approximately 22% of the sample.

The data were taken from a study of blood T cells in healthy people across ages (dated by TCRdb to about 2015). Turning to the overall study: In model experiments, roughly one uniquely barcoded TCR beta cDNA molecule per two T cells was captured by template switching. Using deep sequencing normalized with unique cDNA molecular identifiers, the study measured how TCR beta repertoire diversity changes with age. The donors were split into four age groups: young (average about 16 years), middle-aged (about 40), aged (roughly 65) and long-lived (about 82). Using the same blood draw, the study looked at two additional independent replicas of 1 million unique cDNA reads for two donors, one aged 18 to 30 and the other aged 80 or older. Donors of different ages were randomly distributed across sequencing lanes to avoid experimental bias.

What the study reported, not specific to this receptor: Total diversity estimates from one million sequenced T cells were considered lower bounds and underestimates. Conclusive comparison of naive and antigen-experienced compartments was prevented by the profiling of bulk unsorted PBMCs. Observed TCR beta diversity per million T cells fell roughly linearly with age, and a significant reduction was already apparent by age roughly 40. The CMV infection status of donors was not known, potentially confounding age-related changes in expanded clonotypes. There was a strong correlation between observed TCR beta diversity and the percentage of naive T cells measured by flow cytometry. Compared with the aged group, more naive CD4+ T cells, fewer expanded clones and increased TCR diversity were shown by the long-lived group, suggesting age selection.

The origin of this receptor is a human donor in good health. The sequenced material came from blood.

The nucleotides are TGTGCCAGCAGCTTAGTTTACCTCACAGATACGCAGTATTTT. Its protein reads: CASSLVYLTDTQYF. The sequence is built from TRBV7-9 and TRBJ2-3, with an unclear D gene assignment. V is reduced by 1 base and J by 2 bases, leaving a spacing of 7 bases between them. Per the germline V gene (reference sequence), SEHNR is the CDR1 and FQNEAQ is the CDR2. From its cysteine to its phenylalanine, the CDR3 spans 14 amino acids. The kept DNA is CDR3 alone, 42 bases in frame from the first base.